A single sample gave rise to the 29 T cell receptor delta chains below, sequenced in a study of γδ T cells in repeated Plasmodium falciparum infection. Vgamma9/Vdelta2+ and Vdelta2-negative gammadelta T cells were flow-sorted from PBMC for bulk sequencing. TCRdb re-analyzed the multiplex PCR reads via CATT. The profile shows tens of thousands of delta-chain clones, roughly 1.8% of them singletons. Sequencing used gamma-delta T cells from blood. The receptors stem from a pool of human donors (malaria-infected and uninfected, not separated).

This clone was observed at least ten times. The rearrangement links TRDV2 to TRDJ3; TRDD3 agrees at 7 bases. The CDR3 loop spans 17 amino acids. The germline gives CDR1 GEAIGNYY, CDR2 EKD. J gave up 0 bases and V 0 bases, and 1 base lay outside the gene matches. The CDR3 nucleotides read TGTGCCTGTGACACCGTGGGGGACTCCTGGGACACCCGACAGATGTTTTTC. Translated, it gives CACDTVGDSWDTRQMFF.

The sample holds a few counts of this clone. The translation of this DNA and the TCRdb protein of a much larger clone differ at residue 9, probably owing to a read error; the protein shown here is translated from the DNA. The V and J genes are TRDV1 and TRDJ1; TRDD3 aligns across 7 bases. Germline matching of the DNA provided the J gene here, since TCRdb leaves it blank. The CDR3 has 17 residues. The junction had 21 bases not matched to a gene; V was cut back by 5 bases and J by 9 bases. Germline CDR1 TSWWSYY, CDR2 QGS. CDR3 amino acids: CALGNHSCCWGVRQLIF. CDR3 DNA: TGTGCTCTTGGGAATCATTCTTGTTGCTGGGGGGTACGGCAACTCATCTTT.

This clone was seen many times. A far larger clone is a single base away, which makes a read error likely. The sample contains more than one DNA sequence encoding this CDR3. The chain carries TRDV1 and TRDJ1, with TRDD3 matching over 7 bases. The CDR3 is 15 residues long. Per germline, CDR1 TSWWSYY and CDR2 QGS. The CDR3 nucleotides read TGTGCTCTCGGGGAACGAGGGATACACACCGATAAACTCATCTTT. Translating gives CALGERGIHTDKLIF.

This clone was observed a few times. This likely reflects a read error, since a far larger clone is one base away. The same CDR3 is also encoded by other DNA sequences in this sample. V usage is TRDV1 and J usage is TRDJ1; 11 positions agree with TRDD3. Germline-derived CDR1 and CDR2 are TSWWSYY and QGS. The CDR3 has 19 residues. After removal of 0 bases from V and 4 bases from J, the junction contained 13 bases not matched to a gene. The CDR3 sequence is CALGELPHNWGICNDKLIF. The DNA for the CDR3 is TGTGCTCTTGGGGAACTTCCCCACAACTGGGGGATATGCAACGATAAACTCATCTTT.

Details on this clone: The amino acid sequence in TCRdb belongs to a much larger clone and departs from this DNA's translation at residue 8, likely a sequencing read error; the sequence shown is translated from the DNA. The CDR3 DNA sequence: TGTGCTCTTGGGGAGGCTAGGAAGCTGGGGGATCCTTGGTACACCGATAAACTCATCTTT. It is translated as CALGEARKLGDPWYTDKLIF. The chain has TRDV1 and TRDJ1; 9 positions match TRDD3. Germline matching of the DNA provided the J gene here, since TCRdb leaves it blank. CDR1 is TSWWSYY, CDR2 QGS, per germline. CDR3 length equals 20 residues. After removal of 3 bases from V and 0 bases from J, the junction contained 17 bases not matched to a gene.

This clone was found many times. The CDR3 DNA reads as TGTGCTCTTGGGGAACTAATCGGTAAACTCATCTTT. This sequence encodes CALGELIGKLIF. The rearrangement links TRDV1 to TRDJ1, with D unclear. The V and J ends lost 0 bases and 7 bases respectively, with 6 bases between them. This CDR3 has 12 amino acids. CDR1 and CDR2 (germline): TSWWSYY, QGS.

This clone has a count of ten or more. Since a far larger clone is one base different, this is likely a read error. Other nucleotide sequences from this sample produce the same CDR3. The DNA of the CDR3 is TGTGCCTGTGACCTCCTTCCTACCACCGATAAACTCATCTTT. Amino acids: CACDLLPTTDKLIF. The chain uses TRDV2 and TRDJ1; 9 nucleotides match TRDD2. Trimming cost V 3 bases and J 1 base; bases outside gene matches: 2. This CDR3 is 14 amino acids long. Germline values: CDR1 GEAIGNYY, CDR2 EKD.

This clone appeared a few times. TCRdb's protein for this DNA is that of a much larger clone and differs from the translation at residue 16, likely a read error; the protein shown is the DNA translation. The chain uses TRAV38-2/DV8 and TRDJ1, with 9 positions matching TRDD3. Germline matching of the DNA provided the J gene here, since TCRdb leaves it blank. The germline V gene encodes CDR1 TSESDYY and CDR2 QEAYKQQN. The CDR3 is 20 amino acids. DNA of the CDR3: TGTGCTTATAGGAGCGCTGATAAAGAAAACTGGGGGAGGTACACCAATAAACTCATCTTT. This codes for CAYRSADKENWGRYTNKLIF.

Details on this clone: A far larger clone is just one base off, so this is likely a read error. In the same sample, other DNA sequences code for this CDR3. This chain uses TRDV1 with TRDJ1; unclear D gene. Germline V gene data show CDR1 as TSWWSYY and CDR2 as QGS. The CDR3 sequence is 17 residues long. CDR3 sequence reads: CALGEGTLGDYTDKLIF. The CDR3 nucleotides read TGTGCTCTTGGGGAAGGAACTTTGGGTGATTACACGGATAAACTCATCTTT.

The table lists this clone with many counts. A far larger clone is one base from this, pointing to a likely read error. The sample has other DNA sequences that encode this CDR3 too. The CDR3, as DNA: TGTGCCCTTGGGGAACTAGGATTCTTCCTGCCCAGGTCTCGGGGACGATACACCGATAAACTCATCTTT. Translation gives CALGELGFFLPRSRGRYTDKLIF. The V call is TRDV1, the J call TRDJ1; a weak D match, TRDD2 (6 bases). Germline CDR1 reads TSWWSYY; CDR2 reads QGS. The CDR3 is made up of 23 amino acids.

This clone has a handful of counts. TCRdb assigns this DNA the protein of a much larger clone, which departs from its translation at residue 21; this likely reflects a read error, and the protein shown comes from translating the DNA. The gene calls are TRDV3 and TRDJ1; 11 nucleotides line up with TRDD3. The germline CDR1 and CDR2 sequences are TVYSNPD and GDNSRS (reference sequence). This CDR3 comprises 25 residues. Trimming removed 2 bases from V and 2 bases from J; junction bases left unmatched: 37. The CDR3 bases are TGTGCCTTTGCCGACCTTTCGTCCCCCCGATGGGGGATACGGACGATCTACGGATCTACCGATAAACTCATCTTT. Amino acids: CAFADLSSPRWGIRTIYGSTDKLIF.

This clone was seen repeatedly, ten times or more. TCRdb lists the protein of a much larger clone for this DNA, which differs at residue 12, so this is likely a read error; the protein given here is translated from the DNA itself. This sequence joins TRDV1 and TRDJ1, with TRDD3 identical over 9 bases. V gave up 4 bases and J gave up 4 bases; unmatched junction bases: 13. The length of the CDR3 is 17 residues. Germline V lookup: CDR1 TSWWSYY, CDR2 QGS. CDR3 DNA: TGTGCTCTTGGGGTCGGGGCTGGGGGATTCTCTATCGATAAACTCATCTTT. It is translated as CALGVGAGGFSIDKLIF.

Comment on this clone: The likely explanation is a read error, given a far larger clone one base away. Other DNA sequences in this sample translate to the same CDR3. The rearrangement links TRDV2 to TRDJ1; 13 bases map to TRDD3. The J gene was missing in TCRdb and was found by matching the end of the DNA to germline. The junction had 24 bases not matched to a gene; V was cut back by 0 bases and J by 6 bases. Germline loops: CDR1 GEAIGNYY, CDR2 EKD. The CDR3 length is 22 residues. The CDR3 DNA is TGTGCCTGTGACACCGTCCTTCGGCCTCATACTGGGGGATACGCCGCACCTAATAAACTCATCTTT. Its translation is CACDTVLRPHTGGYAAPNKLIF.

This clone was detected only a few times. The amino acid sequence in TCRdb belongs to a much larger clone and departs from this DNA's translation at residue 4, likely a sequencing read error; the sequence shown is translated from the DNA. The chain recombines TRDV2 with TRDJ4; D call uncertain. The J gene is not listed in TCRdb, so it was assigned here from a DNA match to germline. CDR3 size: 14 residues. Germline CDR1 GEAIGNYY, CDR2 EKD. The CDR3 here is CACGTVGNPGPLIF. The CDR3 DNA sequence: TGTGCCTGTGGCACCGTGGGAAACCCCGGACCCCTGATCTTT.

The sample holds many counts of this clone. A far larger clone is one nucleotide away, so this likely arose from a read error. Different DNA sequences within this sample yield the same CDR3. V gene TRDV1 combines with J gene TRDJ1; a weak D match, TRDD3 (6 bases). Germline V gene lookup returns CDR1 TSWWSYY and CDR2 QGS. Trimming removed 0 bases at V and 8 bases at J, with 19 bases between. The CDR3 totals 16 residues. The CDR3 loop reads CALGELGHRGSDKLIF. The CDR3 region has the DNA TGTGCTCTTGGGGAACTAGGACACCGGGGGAGCGACAAACTCATCTTT.

This clone came up a few times. The protein recorded in TCRdb matches a much larger clone and deviates from this DNA's translation at residue 14, suggesting a read error; the protein here is obtained by translating the DNA. The genes are TRDV1 and TRDJ1, with unresolved D. V was trimmed by 2 bases and J by 4 bases, leaving 32 bases between them. Germline V gene data show CDR1 as TSWWSYY and CDR2 as QGS. The CDR3 has 21 amino acids. The CDR3 loop is CALGEATFRGVWRVQSDKLIF. The CDR3 DNA sequence: TGTGCTCTTGGGGAAGCTACGTTTAGAGGGGTTTGGAGGGTCCAAAGCGATAAACTCATCTTT.

There are many counts of this clone. The likely explanation is a read error, given a far larger clone one base away. The same CDR3 is also encoded by other DNA sequences in this sample. The chain links TRDV1 to TRDJ1, with 7 bases that match TRDD3. Germline V gene sequence: CDR1 TSWWSYY, CDR2 QGS. The CDR3 consists of 20 residues. The CDR3 DNA follows: TGTGCTCTTGGGGAAATCCGGCCTTTCTGGGGGCCCCTGTACACCGACAAACTCATCTTT. It translates to CALGEIRPFWGPLYTDKLIF.

This clone has a count of ten or more. This chain joins TRDV2 and TRDJ1; TRDD3 matches 7 bases. Germline CDR1 is GEAIGNYY and CDR2 is EKD. This CDR3 comprises 17 residues. Trimming removed 3 bases from V and 4 bases from J; junction bases left unmatched: 16. DNA for the CDR3: TGTGCCTGTGACCGTTTACTGAGGGATACTGGGGTCGATAAACTCATCTTT. As protein: CACDRLLRDTGVDKLIF.

Worth noting for this clone: It differs at one base from a far larger clone, so likely a read error. Other DNA sequences in this sample translate to the same CDR3. For the V gene the call is TRDV1; the J gene has no call; the table's D call TRDD3 went unverified against the DNA. The CDR3 has 19 residues. CDR1 and CDR2 (germline): TSWWSYY, QGS. CDR3 in DNA: TGTGCTCTTGGGGTCCATGTAGGGGGTGGGGGACCCGGCAGGGATAAGCTCATCTTT. It is translated as CALGVHVGGGGPGRDKLIF.

The sample holds a few counts of this clone. A far larger clone is one nucleotide away, so this likely arose from a read error. The identical CDR3 is also encoded by other nucleotide sequences in the sample. This sequence joins TRDV1 and TRDJ1; 12 bases map to TRDD3. Assignment of the J gene here rests on matching the DNA to germline, because TCRdb gives none. Germline loops: CDR1 TSWWSYY, CDR2 QGS. This CDR3 spans 23 amino acids. The CDR3 protein is CALGARLPIPYWGIPNFTDKLIF. The CDR3 DNA is TGTGCTCTAGGGGCGCGACTTCCTATCCCGTACTGGGGGATACCGAACTTTACCGATAAACTCATCTTT.

This clone showed up just a few times. The likely explanation is a read error, given a far larger clone one base away. The sample holds other DNA sequences that translate to the same CDR3. This chain uses TRDV1 with TRDJ1; no firm D call. The CDR3 spans 20 residues. The germline V gene encodes CDR1 TSWWSYY and CDR2 QGS. V lost 3 bases and J lost 0, with 26 bases in between. The CDR3 is CALGEVGRRTPGRYTDKLIF. In DNA form, the CDR3 reads TGTGCTCTTGGGGAGGTCGGGAGGCGGACCCCGGGAAGGTACACCGATAAACTCATCTTT.

In regard to this clone: TCRdb records a much larger clone's protein for this DNA, with a difference at residue 7 that likely arises from a read error; the protein given is the translation of the DNA. The chain couples TRDV1 to TRDJ1, with 7 bases that match TRDD3. The J gene, left out of TCRdb, was set here by checking the DNA against germline. The V gene's germline CDR1 is TSWWSYY and CDR2 QGS. J was trimmed by 0 bases and V by 0 bases; bases with no gene match: 22. The CDR3 length is 22 residues. CDR3 bases: TGTGCTCTTGGGGAACTAGCCTTATCCTGCGCCTTGGGGGACGCAAACACCGATAAACTCATCTTT. Encoded protein: CALGELALSCALGDANTDKLIF.

Of note for this clone: This likely traces to a read error, being one base from a far larger clone. This CDR3 is also generated by other DNA sequences in the sample. The V and J genes are TRDV1 and TRDJ1; D remains ambiguous. In the absence of a J gene in TCRdb, the DNA was matched to germline to assign it here. The germline V gene encodes CDR1 TSWWSYY and CDR2 QGS. The CDR3 spans 14 residues. Deletions cut 1 base from V and 0 bases from J, with 6 bases between. The CDR3 here is CALGEPVYTDKLIF. CDR3 nucleotide sequence: TGTGCTCTTGGGGAACCCGTGTACACCGATAAACTCATCTTT.

This clone was picked up a small number of times. It differs at one base from a far larger clone, so likely a read error. Different DNA sequences within this sample yield the same CDR3. This sequence joins TRDV2 and TRDJ1; 13 positions agree with TRDD3. The CDR3 contains 18 residues. The germline V gene has CDR1 GEAIGNYY and CDR2 EKD. The DNA for the CDR3 is TGTGCCTGTGACCCCTACTGGGGGATACGCCTTTACACCGATAAACTCATTTTT. Protein product: CACDPYWGIRLYTDKLIF.

This clone was detected many times. This chain connects TRAV36/DV7 to TRDJ1; 10 bases match TRDD3. CDR3 length: 22 amino acids. Germline CDR1 reads VTNFRS; CDR2 reads LTSSGIE (reference sequence). After removal of 1 base from V and 2 bases from J, the junction contained 26 bases not matched to a gene. Here the CDR3 reads CAVERSNFRPYPQLGDTDKLIF. In DNA, the CDR3 is TGTGCTGTGGAGAGGTCGAACTTTCGCCCCTATCCTCAACTGGGGGATACCGATAAACTCATCTTT.

The table lists this clone with a few counts. TCRdb attributes to this sequence the protein of a much larger clone, which differs from the DNA translation at residue 18; a read error is likely, and the protein displayed is translated from the DNA. The J gene is TRDJ1, the V gene TRDV1; D is possibly TRDD3 (8 bases). Germline matching of the DNA provided the J gene here, since TCRdb leaves it blank. Trimming stripped 7 bases from V and 0 bases from J, with 42 bases between. The CDR3 runs 24 residues. Germline lookup yields CDR1 TSWWSYY and CDR2 QGS. CDR3 DNA sequence: TGTGCTCTTGTAGCACCTCCTCATTTCCTACACTCACTGCTGGGGGAAAGAGACACCGATAAACTCATCTTT. This encodes CALVAPPHFLHSLLGERDTDKLIF.

A note on this clone: TCRdb's protein for this DNA is that of a much larger clone and differs from the translation at residue 16, likely a read error; the protein shown is the DNA translation. This chain links TRDV1 with TRDJ1; 7 bases fit TRDD3. Germline V CDR1 and CDR2: TSWWSYY, QGS. The CDR3 sequence is 19 residues long. CDR3 residues: CALGDSHRSGYVYTDELIF. The DNA for the CDR3 is TGTGCTCTTGGGGACTCCCATCGAAGTGGATACGTATACACCGATGAACTCATCTTT.

Ten or more counts support this clone. A far more abundant clone sits one base away, making this likely a read error. Other DNA sequences in this sample translate to the same CDR3. The J segment was not called; the V segment is TRDV1; TRDD3 was called by the table and not checked on the DNA. Germline values: CDR1 TSWWSYY, CDR2 QGS. This CDR3 region has 18 residues. CDR3 DNA: TGTGCTCTTGGGGATCGGAGGAGCTGTACACCTATAATCGATAAACTCATCTTC. This sequence encodes CALGDRRSCTPIIDKLIF.

This clone was counted ten times or more. The junction departs from the called germline gene at one end, perhaps through a read error. Other DNA sequences in this specimen translate into the identical CDR3. The V call is TRDV1, the J call TRDJ1, with 11 nucleotides matching TRDD3. Germline CDR1 and CDR2: TSWWSYY and QGS. CDR3 length: 23 amino acids. The CDR3 DNA follows: TGTGCTCTTGGGGAACTGGTGTATCCTCGTCACTGGGGGATAGTGCTGTACACCGATAAACTCATCTTC. This sequence encodes CALGELVYPRHWGIVLYTDKLIF.